This entry is about one T cell receptor (beta chain). Its antigen is undetermined. Before the COVID-19 pandemic, during about 2010-2018, CD4+ T cells were taken from unexposed donors. After ten to eleven days of culture, CD4+ T cells were isolated. These data come from a study of CD4 T cells in relation to SARS-CoV-2 and coronaviruses. Across the whole study: TCR beta CDR3s were sequenced after approximately ten-day antigen culture of PBMCs.

The method was immunoSEQ multiplex PCR; TCRdb's version includes in-frame clones alone and lacks a portion of them. The sample has some 29,000 clones; about 80% are singletons. General study findings and limits: Pre-pandemic and post-infection samples never came from the same donor.

The length of the CDR3 is 14 residues. Germline loops: CDR1 SNHLY, CDR2 FYNNEI. The V gene lost 4 bases and the J gene lost 0 bases, with 10 bases spanning the gap. The chain couples TRBV2 to TRBJ2-7, with D possibly being TRBD1 or TRBD2 (6 bases each). The sample taken for sequencing was CD4+ T cells from PBMCs, cultured in vitro. The sequence derives from a human donor in good health. The CDR3 DNA reads as TGTGCCAGCAGTGCGGGGGCGCCCTCCTACGAGCAGTACTTC. Its protein is CASSAGAPSYEQYF.